This T cell receptor (beta chain) was sequenced during a study of blood T cell repertoires in COVID-19. Study-wide background: Acute and convalescent COVID-19 samples came from the United States, Italy and Spain. Sources were T cells, B-cell-depleted T cells, or PBMCs; the material itself was cDNA or gDNA.

The CDR3 consists of 15 residues. The germline V gene encodes CDR1 SGHAT and CDR2 FQNNGV. V gave up 5 bases and J gave up 1 base; unmatched junction bases: 7. Source study methods: It was from reference gene primer amplification that nucleated cell counts were estimated. Sequenced by immunoSEQ multiplex PCR; TCRdb stores in-frame clones only, minus some. D and trimming were read from the DNA, whereas the V and J calls and clone size are those reported in that table. The sample has 150,000 to 200,000 clones, approximately 85% seen once; the top ten hold roughly 11%. Sequenced sample: peripheral blood. The chain links TRBV11-2 to TRBJ1-1; 7 bases are a match to TRBD1. The origin of this receptor is a man aged 55 to 70 with active or convalescent COVID-19. CDR3 sequence reads: CASSPGTEGNTEAFF. As DNA, the CDR3 is TGTGCCAGCAGCCCCGGGACAGAAGGGAACACTGAAGCTTTCTTT.